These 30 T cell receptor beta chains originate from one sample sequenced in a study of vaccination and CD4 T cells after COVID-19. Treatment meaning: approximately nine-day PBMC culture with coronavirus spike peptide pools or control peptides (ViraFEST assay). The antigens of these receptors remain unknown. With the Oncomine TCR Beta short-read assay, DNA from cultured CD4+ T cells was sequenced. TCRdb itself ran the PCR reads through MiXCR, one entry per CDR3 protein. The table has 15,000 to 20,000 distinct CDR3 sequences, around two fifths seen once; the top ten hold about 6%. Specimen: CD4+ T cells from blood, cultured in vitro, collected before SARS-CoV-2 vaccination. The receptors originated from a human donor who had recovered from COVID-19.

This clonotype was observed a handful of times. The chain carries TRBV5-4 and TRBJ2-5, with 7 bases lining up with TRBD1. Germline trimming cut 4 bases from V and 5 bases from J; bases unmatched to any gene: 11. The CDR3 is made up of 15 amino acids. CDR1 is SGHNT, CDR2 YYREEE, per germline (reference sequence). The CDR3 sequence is CASSGTGAEAETQYF. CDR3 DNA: TGTGCCAGCAGCGGAACAGGGGCCGAGGCGGAGACCCAGTACTTC.

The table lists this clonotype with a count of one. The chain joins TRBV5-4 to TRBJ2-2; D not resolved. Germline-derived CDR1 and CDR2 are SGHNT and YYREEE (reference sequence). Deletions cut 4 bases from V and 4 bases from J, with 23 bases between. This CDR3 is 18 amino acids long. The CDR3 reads CASSPNLGRGRLTGELFF. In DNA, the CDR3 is TGTGCCAGCAGCCCGAACTTGGGTCGTGGCAGACTCACCGGGGAGCTGTTTTTT.

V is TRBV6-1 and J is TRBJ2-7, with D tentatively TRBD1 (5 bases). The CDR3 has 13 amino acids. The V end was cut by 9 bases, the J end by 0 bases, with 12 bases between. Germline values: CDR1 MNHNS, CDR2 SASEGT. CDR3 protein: CASDSLHSYEQYF. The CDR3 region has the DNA TGTGCCAGTGACAGCCTGCACTCCTACGAGCAGTACTTC.

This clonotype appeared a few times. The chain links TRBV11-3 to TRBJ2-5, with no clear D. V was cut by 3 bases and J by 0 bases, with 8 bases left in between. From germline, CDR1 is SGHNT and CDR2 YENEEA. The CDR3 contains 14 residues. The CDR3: CASSFARNQETQYF. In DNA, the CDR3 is TGTGCCAGCAGCTTTGCCAGAAACCAAGAGACCCAGTACTTC.

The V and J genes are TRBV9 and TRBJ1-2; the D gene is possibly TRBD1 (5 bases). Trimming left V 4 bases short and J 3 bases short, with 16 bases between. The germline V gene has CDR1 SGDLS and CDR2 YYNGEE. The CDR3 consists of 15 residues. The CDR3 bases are TGTGCCAGCAGCACCCGTGGGTGGGGCGACTATGGCTACACCTTC. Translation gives CASSTRGWGDYGYTF.

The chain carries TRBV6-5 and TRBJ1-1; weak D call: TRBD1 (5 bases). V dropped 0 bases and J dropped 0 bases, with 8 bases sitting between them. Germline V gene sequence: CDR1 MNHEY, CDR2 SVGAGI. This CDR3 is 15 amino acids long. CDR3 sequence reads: CASSYSPGMNTEAFF. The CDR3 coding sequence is TGTGCCAGCAGTTACTCGCCAGGGATGAACACTGAAGCTTTCTTT.

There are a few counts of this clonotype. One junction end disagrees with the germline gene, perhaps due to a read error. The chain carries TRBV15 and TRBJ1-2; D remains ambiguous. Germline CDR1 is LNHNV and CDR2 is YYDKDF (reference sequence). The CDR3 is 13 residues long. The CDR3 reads CATSRGTSGSLRF. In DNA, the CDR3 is TGTGCCACCAGCAGAGGGACGTCGGGGAGCCTCCGCTTC.

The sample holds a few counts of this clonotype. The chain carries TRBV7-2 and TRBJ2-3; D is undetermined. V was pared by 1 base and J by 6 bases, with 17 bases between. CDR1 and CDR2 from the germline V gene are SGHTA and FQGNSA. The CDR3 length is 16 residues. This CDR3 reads CASSLDPGRFGDTQYF. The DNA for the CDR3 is TGTGCCAGCAGCTTAGATCCGGGTCGCTTTGGCGATACGCAGTATTTT.

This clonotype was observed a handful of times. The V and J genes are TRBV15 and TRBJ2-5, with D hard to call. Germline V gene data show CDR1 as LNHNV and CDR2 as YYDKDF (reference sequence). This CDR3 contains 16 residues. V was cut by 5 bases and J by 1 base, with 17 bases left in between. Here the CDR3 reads CATSRGSTKTQETQYF. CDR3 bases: TGTGCCACCAGCCGCGGCTCGACAAAGACCCAAGAGACCCAGTACTTC. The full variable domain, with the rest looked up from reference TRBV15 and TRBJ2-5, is DAMVIQNPRYQVTQFGKPVTLSCSQTLNHNVMYWYQQKSSQAPKLLFHYYDKDFNNEADTPDNFQSRRPNTSFCFLDIRSPGLGDTAMYLCATSRGSTKTQETQYFGPGTRLLVL.

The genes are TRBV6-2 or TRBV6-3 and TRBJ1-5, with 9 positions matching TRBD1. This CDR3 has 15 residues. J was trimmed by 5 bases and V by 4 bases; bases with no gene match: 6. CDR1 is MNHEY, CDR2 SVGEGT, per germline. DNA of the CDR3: TGTGCCAGCAGTTGGACAGGGGCTGAGGATCAGCCCCAGCATTTT. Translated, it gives CASSWTGAEDQPQHF.

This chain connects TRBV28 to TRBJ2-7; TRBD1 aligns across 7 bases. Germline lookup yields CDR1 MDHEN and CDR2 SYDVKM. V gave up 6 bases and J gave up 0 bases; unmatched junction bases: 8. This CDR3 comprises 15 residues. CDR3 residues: CASRTPGTVSYEQYF. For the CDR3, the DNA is TGTGCCAGCAGAACACCCGGGACAGTCTCCTACGAGCAGTACTTC.

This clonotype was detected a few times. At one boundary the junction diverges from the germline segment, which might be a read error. CDR3 in amino acids: CASREAGASQETQYF. In nucleotides, the CDR3 is TGTGCCAGCAGGGAAGCGGGGGCGAGCCAAGAGACCCAGTACTTC. This chain links TRBV6-1 with TRBJ2-5; 8 positions match TRBD2. The CDR3 consists of 15 residues. CDR1 and CDR2 (germline): MNHNS, SASEGT.

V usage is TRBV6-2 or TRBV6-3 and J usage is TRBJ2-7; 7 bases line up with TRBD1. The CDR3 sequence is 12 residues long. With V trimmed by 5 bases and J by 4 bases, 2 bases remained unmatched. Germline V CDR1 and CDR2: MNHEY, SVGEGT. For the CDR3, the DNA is TGTGCCAGCAGTCGACAGGGTTACGAGCAGTACTTC. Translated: CASSRQGYEQYF.

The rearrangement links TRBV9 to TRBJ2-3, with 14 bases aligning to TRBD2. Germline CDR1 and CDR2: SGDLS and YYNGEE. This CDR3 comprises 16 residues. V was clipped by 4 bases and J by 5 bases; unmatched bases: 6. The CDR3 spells CASSPGTSGRLDTQYF. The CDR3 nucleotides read TGTGCCAGCAGCCCAGGGACTAGCGGGAGATTAGATACGCAGTATTTT.

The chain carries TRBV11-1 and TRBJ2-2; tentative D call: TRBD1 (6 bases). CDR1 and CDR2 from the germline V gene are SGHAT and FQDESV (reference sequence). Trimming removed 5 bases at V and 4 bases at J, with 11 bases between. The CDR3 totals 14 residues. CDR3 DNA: TGTGCCAGCAGCCCACAGGGATTCACCGGGGAGCTGTTTTTT. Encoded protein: CASSPQGFTGELFF.

As DNA, the CDR3 is TGTGCCAGCAGTCCCCGGACAGGGCTAAACACCATATATTTT. Translated: CASSPRTGLNTIYF. The chain joins TRBV6-1 to TRBJ1-3; TRBD1 matches at 8 bases. This CDR3 contains 14 residues. The V gene's germline CDR1 is MNHNS and CDR2 SASEGT. V dropped 5 bases and J dropped 6; count of bases not matched to a gene: 6.

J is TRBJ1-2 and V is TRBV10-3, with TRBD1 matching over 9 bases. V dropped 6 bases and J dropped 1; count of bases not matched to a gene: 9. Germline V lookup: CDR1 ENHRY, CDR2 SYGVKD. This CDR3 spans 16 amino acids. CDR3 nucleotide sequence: TGTGCCATCAGATCCGGGACAGGGAAGAATAACTATGGCTACACCTTC. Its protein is CAIRSGTGKNNYGYTF.

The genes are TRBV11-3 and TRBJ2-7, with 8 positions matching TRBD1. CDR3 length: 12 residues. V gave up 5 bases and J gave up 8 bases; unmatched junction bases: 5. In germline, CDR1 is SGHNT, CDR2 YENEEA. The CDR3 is CASSPGQGKQYF. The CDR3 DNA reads TGTGCCAGCAGCCCAGGACAGGGAAAGCAGTACTTC.

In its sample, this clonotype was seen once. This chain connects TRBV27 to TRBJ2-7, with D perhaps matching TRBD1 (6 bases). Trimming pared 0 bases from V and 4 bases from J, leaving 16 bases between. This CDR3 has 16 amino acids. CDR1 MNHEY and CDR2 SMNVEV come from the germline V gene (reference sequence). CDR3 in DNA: TGTGCCAGCAGTTTATCCATAGGGACACCAAATTACGAGCAGTACTTC. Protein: CASSLSIGTPNYEQYF.

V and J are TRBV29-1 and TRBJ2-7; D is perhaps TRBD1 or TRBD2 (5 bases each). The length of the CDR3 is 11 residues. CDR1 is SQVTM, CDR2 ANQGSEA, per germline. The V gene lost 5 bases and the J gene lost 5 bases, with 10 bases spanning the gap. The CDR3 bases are TGCAGCGTTCGGGACCGGCACGAGCAGTACTTC. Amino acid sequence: CSVRDRHEQYF.

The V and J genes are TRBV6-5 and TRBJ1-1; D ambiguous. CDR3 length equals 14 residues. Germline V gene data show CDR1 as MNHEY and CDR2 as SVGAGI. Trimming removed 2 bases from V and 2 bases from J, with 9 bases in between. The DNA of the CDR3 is TGTGCCAGCAGTTACGTAGGGAGAAACACTGAAGCTTTCTTT. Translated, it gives CASSYVGRNTEAFF.

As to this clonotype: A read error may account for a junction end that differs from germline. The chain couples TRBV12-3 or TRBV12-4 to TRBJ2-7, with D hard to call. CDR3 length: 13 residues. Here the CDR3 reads CASSLARPYEQCF. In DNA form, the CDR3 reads TGTGCCAGCAGTTTAGCGAGACCATACGAGCAGTGCTTC.

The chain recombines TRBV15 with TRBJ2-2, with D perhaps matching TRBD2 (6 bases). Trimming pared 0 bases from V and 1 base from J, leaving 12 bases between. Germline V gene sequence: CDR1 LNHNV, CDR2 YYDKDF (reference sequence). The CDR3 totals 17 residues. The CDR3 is CATSRDWGGGNTGELFF. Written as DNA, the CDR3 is TGTGCCACCAGCAGAGATTGGGGAGGAGGGAACACCGGGGAGCTGTTTTTT.

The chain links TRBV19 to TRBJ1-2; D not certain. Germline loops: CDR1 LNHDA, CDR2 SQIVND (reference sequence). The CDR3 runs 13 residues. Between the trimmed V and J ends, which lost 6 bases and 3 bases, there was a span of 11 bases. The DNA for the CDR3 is TGTGCCAGTAGACAAGGGTGGGACTATGGCTACACCTTC. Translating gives CASRQGWDYGYTF.

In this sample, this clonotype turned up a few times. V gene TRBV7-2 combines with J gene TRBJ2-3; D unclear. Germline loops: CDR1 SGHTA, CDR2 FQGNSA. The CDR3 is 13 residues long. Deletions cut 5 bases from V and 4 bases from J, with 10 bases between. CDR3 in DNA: TGTGCCAGCAGCCCTGGTTATGCAGATACGCAGTATTTT. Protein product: CASSPGYADTQYF.

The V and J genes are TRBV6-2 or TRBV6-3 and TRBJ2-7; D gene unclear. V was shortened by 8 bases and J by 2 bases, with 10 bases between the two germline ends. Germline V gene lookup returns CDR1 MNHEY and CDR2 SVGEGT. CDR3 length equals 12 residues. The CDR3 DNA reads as TGTGCCAGCTCGGAAAAGGCCTACGAGCAGTACTTC. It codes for CASSEKAYEQYF.

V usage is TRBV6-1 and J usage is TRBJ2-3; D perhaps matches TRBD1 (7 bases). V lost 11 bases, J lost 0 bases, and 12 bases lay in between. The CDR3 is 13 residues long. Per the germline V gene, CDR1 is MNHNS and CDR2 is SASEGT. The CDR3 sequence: CAPGGQSTDTQYF. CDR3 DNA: TGTGCCCCCGGGGGACAGAGCACAGATACGCAGTATTTT.

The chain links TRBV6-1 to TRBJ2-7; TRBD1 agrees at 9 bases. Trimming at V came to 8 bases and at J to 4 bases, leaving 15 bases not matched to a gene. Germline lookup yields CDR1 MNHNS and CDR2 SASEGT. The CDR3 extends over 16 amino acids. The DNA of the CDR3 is TGTGCCAGCTCCTCTACTTTAAGGACAGGGGCTTACGAGCAGTACTTC. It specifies CASSSTLRTGAYEQYF.

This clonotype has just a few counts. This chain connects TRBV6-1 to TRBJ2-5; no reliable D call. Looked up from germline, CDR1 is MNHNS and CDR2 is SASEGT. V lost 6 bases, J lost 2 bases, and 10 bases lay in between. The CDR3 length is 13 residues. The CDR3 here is CASSRRPQETQYF. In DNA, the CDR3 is TGTGCCAGCAGCCGACGGCCTCAAGAGACCCAGTACTTC.

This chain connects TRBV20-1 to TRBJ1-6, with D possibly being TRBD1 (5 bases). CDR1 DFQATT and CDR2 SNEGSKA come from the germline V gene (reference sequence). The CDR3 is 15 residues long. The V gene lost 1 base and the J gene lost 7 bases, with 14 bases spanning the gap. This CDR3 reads CSARGQRGLNSPLHF. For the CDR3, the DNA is TGCAGTGCTAGAGGACAGCGAGGACTAAATTCACCCCTCCACTTT.